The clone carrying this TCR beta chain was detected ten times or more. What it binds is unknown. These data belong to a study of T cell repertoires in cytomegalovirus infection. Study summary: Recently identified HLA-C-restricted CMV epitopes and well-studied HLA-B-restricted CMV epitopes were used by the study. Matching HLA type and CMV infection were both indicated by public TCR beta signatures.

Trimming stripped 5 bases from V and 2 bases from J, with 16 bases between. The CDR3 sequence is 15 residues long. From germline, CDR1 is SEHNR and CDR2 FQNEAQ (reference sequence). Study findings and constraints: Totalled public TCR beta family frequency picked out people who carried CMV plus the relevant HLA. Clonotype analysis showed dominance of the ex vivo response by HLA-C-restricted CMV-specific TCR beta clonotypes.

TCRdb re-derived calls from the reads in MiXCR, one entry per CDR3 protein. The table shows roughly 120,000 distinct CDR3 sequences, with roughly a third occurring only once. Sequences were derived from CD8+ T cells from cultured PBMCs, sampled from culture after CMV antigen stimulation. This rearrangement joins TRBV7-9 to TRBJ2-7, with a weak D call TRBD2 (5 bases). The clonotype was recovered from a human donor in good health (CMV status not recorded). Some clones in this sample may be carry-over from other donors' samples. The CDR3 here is CASSPRASQAYEQYF. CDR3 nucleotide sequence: TGTGCCAGCAGCCCACGGGCTAGCCAAGCCTACGAGCAGTACTTC.